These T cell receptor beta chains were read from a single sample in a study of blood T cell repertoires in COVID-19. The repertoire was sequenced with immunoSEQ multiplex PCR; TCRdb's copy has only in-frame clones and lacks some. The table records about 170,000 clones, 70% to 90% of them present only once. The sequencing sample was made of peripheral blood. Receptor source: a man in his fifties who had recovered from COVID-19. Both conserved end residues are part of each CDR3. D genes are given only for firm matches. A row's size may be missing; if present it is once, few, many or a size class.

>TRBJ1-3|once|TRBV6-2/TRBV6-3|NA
CASSQPPRNTIYF
TGTGCCAGCAGTCAACCCCCCCGGAACACCATATATTTT
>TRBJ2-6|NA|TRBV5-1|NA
CASTLALSGANVLTF
TGCGCCAGCACCCTAGCCCTCTCTGGGGCCAACGTCCTGACTTTC
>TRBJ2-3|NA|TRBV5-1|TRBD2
CASSLTGTSGVTDTQYF
TGCGCCAGCAGCTTAACCGGGACTAGCGGAGTCACAGATACGCAGTATTTT
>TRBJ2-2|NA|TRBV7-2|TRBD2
CASSLGRGDAGELFF
TGTGCCAGCAGCTTGGGGCGGGGGGATGCCGGGGAGCTGTTTTTT
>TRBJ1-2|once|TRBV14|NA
CASSQVDGRSGGYTF
TGTGCCAGCAGCCAAGTCGATGGCAGATCGGGTGGCTACACCTTC
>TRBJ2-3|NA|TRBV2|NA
CASRRGGIVADTQYF
TGTGCCAGCCGCCGAGGGGGAATTGTCGCGGATACGCAGTATTTT
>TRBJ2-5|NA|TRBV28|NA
CASTLSRVQETQYF
TGTGCCAGCACCCTCAGCCGGGTCCAAGAGACCCAGTACTTC
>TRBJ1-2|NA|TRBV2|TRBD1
CASSDLGTGAHRNGYTF
TGTGCCAGCAGTGATCTTGGGACAGGGGCCCATAGGAATGGCTACACCTTC
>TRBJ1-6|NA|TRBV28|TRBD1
CASSPGGMNSPLHF
TGTGCCAGCAGCCCAGGGGGAATGAATTCACCCCTCCACTTT
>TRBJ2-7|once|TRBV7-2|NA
CASGRGGGVYEQYF
TGTGCCAGCGGGCGGGGTGGAGGGGTGTACGAGCAGTACTTC
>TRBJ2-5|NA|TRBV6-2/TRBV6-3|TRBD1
CASSYSIWDSEETQYF
TGTGCCAGCAGTTACTCGATCTGGGACAGCGAAGAGACCCAGTACTTC
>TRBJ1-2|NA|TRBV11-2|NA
CASSLGANYGYTF
TGTGCCAGCAGCTTGGGGGCGAACTATGGCTACACCTTC
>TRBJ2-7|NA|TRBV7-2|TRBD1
CASRPLTGDRSAYEQYF
TGTGCCAGCAGACCTTTGACTGGGGACAGGTCCGCCTACGAGCAGTACTTC
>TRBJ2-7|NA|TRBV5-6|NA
CASSLYYLYEQYF
TGTGCCAGCAGCTTGTACTACCTCTACGAGCAGTACTTC
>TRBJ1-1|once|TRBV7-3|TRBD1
CASSGTGLTEAFF
TGTGCCAGCAGTGGGACAGGGCTCACTGAAGCTTTCTTT
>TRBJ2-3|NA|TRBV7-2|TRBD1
CASSKGQGTDTQYF
TGTGCCAGCAGCAAGGGACAGGGCACAGATACGCAGTATTTT
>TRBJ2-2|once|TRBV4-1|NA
CASSQEGSYTGELFF
TGCGCCAGCAGCCAAGAGGGGAGTTACACCGGGGAGCTGTTTTTT
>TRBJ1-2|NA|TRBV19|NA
CASSIGYNYGYTF
TGTGCCAGTAGTATAGGCTACAACTATGGCTACACCTTC
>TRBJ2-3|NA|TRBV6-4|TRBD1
CASSVDREDTQYF
TGTGCCAGCAGTGTGGACAGGGAGGATACGCAGTATTTT
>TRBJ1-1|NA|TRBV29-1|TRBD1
CSARTGGLAFF
TGCAGCGCCAGGACAGGGGGCTTAGCTTTCTTT
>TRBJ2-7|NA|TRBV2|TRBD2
CASSAGHGRDF
TGTGCCAGCAGTGCTGGACATGGGAGGGACTTC
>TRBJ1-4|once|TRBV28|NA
CASGWARNEKLFF
TGTGCCAGCGGTTGGGCCCGGAATGAAAAACTGTTTTTT
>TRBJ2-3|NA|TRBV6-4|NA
CASSEGQGTDTQYF
TGTGCCAGCAGTGAGGGCCAGGGAACAGATACGCAGTATTTT
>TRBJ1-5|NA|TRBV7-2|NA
CASSPVASNQPQHF
TGTGCCAGCAGCCCCGTGGCCTCCAATCAGCCCCAGCATTTT
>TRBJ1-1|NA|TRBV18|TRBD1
CASLKTRGDTEAFF
TGTGCCAGCCTCAAAACCAGGGGGGACACTGAAGCTTTCTTT
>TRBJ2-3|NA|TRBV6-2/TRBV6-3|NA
CASSYRGASTDTQYF
TGTGCCAGCAGTTACCGGGGGGCCAGCACAGATACGCAGTATTTT
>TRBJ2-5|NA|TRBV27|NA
CASAREKETQYF
TGTGCCAGCGCGAGGGAAAAGGAGACCCAGTACTTC
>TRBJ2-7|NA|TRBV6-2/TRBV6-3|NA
CASSQGGFWSYEQYF
TGTGCCAGCAGCCAAGGGGGATTTTGGTCCTACGAGCAGTACTTC
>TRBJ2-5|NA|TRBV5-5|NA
CASSFQGETQYF
TGTGCCAGCAGCTTTCAGGGGGAGACCCAGTACTTC
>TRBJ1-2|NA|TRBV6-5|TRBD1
CASSNGQGYGYTF
TGTGCCAGCAGTAACGGACAGGGTTATGGCTACACCTTC
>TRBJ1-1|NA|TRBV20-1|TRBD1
CSARGTDGVGAFF
TGCAGTGCTCGTGGGACAGATGGGGTGGGAGCTTTCTTT
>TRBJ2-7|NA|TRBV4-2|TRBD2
CASSQDPGVAGEYEQYF
TGTGCCAGCAGCCAAGACCCCGGGGTAGCGGGGGAGTACGAGCAGTACTTC
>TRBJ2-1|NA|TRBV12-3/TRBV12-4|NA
CASTTRAGNEQFF
TGTGCCAGCACCACCCGAGCGGGCAATGAGCAGTTCTTC
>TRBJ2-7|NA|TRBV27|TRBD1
CASSLDRAREQYF
TGTGCCAGCAGTTTAGACAGGGCTCGCGAGCAGTACTTC
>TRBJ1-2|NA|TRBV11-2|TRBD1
CASSPGPGQGYGYTF
TGTGCCAGCAGCCCGGGCCCGGGACAGGGGTATGGCTACACCTTC